This T cell receptor beta chain was sequenced for a study of blood T cell repertoires in COVID-19. Turning to the study itself: PBMCs, B-cell-depleted T cells, or T cells were the source of the cDNA or gDNA that made up the material.

Sequenced by immunoSEQ multiplex PCR; TCRdb stores in-frame clones only, minus some. Of tens of thousands of clones listed, 70% to 85% are singletons. Germline CDR1 and CDR2: MNHEY and SVGAGI. V gave up 2 bases and J gave up 5 bases, with 12 bases separating them. CDR3 length: 15 amino acids. This TCR was sampled from a man aged 55 to 70 with acute or convalescent COVID-19. What was sequenced was peripheral blood. The chain recombines TRBV6-5 with TRBJ1-4; D may be TRBD1 (6 bases). CDR3 DNA sequence: TGTGCCAGCAGTTACAGGGGGGGATTAAATGAAAAACTGTTTTTT. It codes for CASSYRGGLNEKLFF.